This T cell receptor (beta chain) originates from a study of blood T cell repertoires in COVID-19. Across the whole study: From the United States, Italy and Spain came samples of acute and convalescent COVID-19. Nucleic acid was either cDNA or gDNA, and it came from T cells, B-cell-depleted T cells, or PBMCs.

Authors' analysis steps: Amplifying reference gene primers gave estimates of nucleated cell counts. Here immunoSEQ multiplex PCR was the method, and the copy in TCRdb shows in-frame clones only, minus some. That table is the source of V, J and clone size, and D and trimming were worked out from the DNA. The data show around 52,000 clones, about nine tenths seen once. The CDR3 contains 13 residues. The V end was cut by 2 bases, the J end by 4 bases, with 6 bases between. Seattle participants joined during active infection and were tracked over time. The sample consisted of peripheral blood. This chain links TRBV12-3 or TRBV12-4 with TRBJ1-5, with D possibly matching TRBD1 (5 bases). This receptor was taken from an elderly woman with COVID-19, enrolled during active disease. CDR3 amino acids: CASSLQGNQPQHF. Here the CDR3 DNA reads TGTGCCAGCAGTTTACAGGGTAATCAGCCCCAGCATTTT.